Listed below are T cell receptor beta chains from one sample, sequenced in a study of T cells after posttransplantation cyclophosphamide. Repertoires were generated with immunoSEQ multiplex PCR, while TCRdb's copy carries only in-frame clones and drops some. The sample has fewer than 13,000 clones, roughly 80% seen once. Sequences were derived from PBMCs, sampled after allogeneic stem cell transplant with posttransplant cyclophosphamide. The receptor set was obtained from a female patient between 50 and 59 years old who received an allogeneic stem cell transplant from a related donor, was CMV-positive, and had no GVHD. Some of these T cells may belong to the graft donor. Both conserved end residues are part of each CDR3. The D gene is left open where the match is weak. Where a row states a size, it is once, few, many or the class of an expanded clone; other rows omit it.

J gene: TRBJ2-1; clone size: few; D gene: TRBD2; V gene: TRBV2; CDR3 DNA: TGTGCCAGCAGTCCGACTAGCGGGGGGGCCGGTGAGCAGTTCTTC; CDR3 protein: CASSPTSGGAGEQFF
J gene: TRBJ2-7; clone size: NA; D gene: NA; V gene: TRBV7-8; CDR3 DNA: TGTGCCAGCAGCTTAGATCCTAGCGTACCCTACGAGCAGTACTTC; CDR3 protein: CASSLDPSVPYEQYF
J gene: TRBJ1-1; clone size: NA; D gene: NA; V gene: TRBV28; CDR3 DNA: TGTGCCAGCAGTTTCCCCGGGGGAACTGAGGCTTTCTTT; CDR3 protein: CASSFPGGTEAFF
J gene: TRBJ2-6; clone size: NA; D gene: NA; V gene: TRBV5-3; CDR3 DNA: TGTGCCAGAAGCTTGGACAGGGCGGCAGGGCCCTCCAACGTCCTGACTTTC; CDR3 protein: CARSLDRAAGPSNVLTF
J gene: TRBJ2-7; clone size: NA; D gene: TRBD1; V gene: TRBV5-6; CDR3 DNA: TGTGCCAGCAGCCCCACCTGGGTGGGACAGGGATCCTACGAGCAGTACTTC; CDR3 protein: CASSPTWVGQGSYEQYF
J gene: TRBJ2-7; clone size: NA; D gene: NA; V gene: TRBV14; CDR3 DNA: TGTGCCAGCAGCCAAGTCGGCTACGAGCAGTACTTC; CDR3 protein: CASSQVGYEQYF
J gene: TRBJ2-7; clone size: NA; D gene: NA; V gene: TRBV28; CDR3 DNA: TGTGCCAGCAACTCACAGGGGGGGTGGGACGAGCAGTACTTC; CDR3 protein: CASNSQGGWDEQYF
J gene: TRBJ1-4; clone size: NA; D gene: TRBD1; V gene: TRBV6-1; CDR3 DNA: TGTGCCAGCAGTGAAGGGACAGGGGGCGCAAATGAAAAACTGTTTTTT; CDR3 protein: CASSEGTGGANEKLFF
J gene: TRBJ2-1; clone size: NA; D gene: TRBD2; V gene: TRBV2; CDR3 DNA: TGTGCCAGCAGTGAGCGGCGGGGGGCGGGTGTTGAGCAGTTCTTC; CDR3 protein: CASSERRGAGVEQFF
J gene: TRBJ1-1; clone size: NA; D gene: NA; V gene: TRBV18; CDR3 DNA: TGTGCCAGCTCACCACAGGGCCGAGGAGGTGAAGCTTTCTTT; CDR3 protein: CASSPQGRGGEAFF
J gene: TRBJ1-2; clone size: few; D gene: TRBD1; V gene: TRBV6-6; CDR3 DNA: TGTGCCACCATCCCGGGACAGGGGAACTATGGCTACACCTTC; CDR3 protein: CATIPGQGNYGYTF
J gene: TRBJ2-1; clone size: NA; D gene: TRBD1; V gene: TRBV7-2; CDR3 DNA: TGTGCCAGCAGCTTAACAGGTAGGGGGCCTTACAATGAGCAGTTCTTC; CDR3 protein: CASSLTGRGPYNEQFF
J gene: TRBJ2-7; clone size: NA; D gene: TRBD1; V gene: TRBV28; CDR3 DNA: TGTGCCAGCAGTTTATGGGACAGGGACTACGAGCAGTACTTC; CDR3 protein: CASSLWDRDYEQYF
J gene: TRBJ2-1; clone size: once; D gene: NA; V gene: TRBV5-1; CDR3 DNA: TGCGCCAGCAGCTTGCAAACAGGCACCTACAATGAGCAGTTCTTC; CDR3 protein: CASSLQTGTYNEQFF